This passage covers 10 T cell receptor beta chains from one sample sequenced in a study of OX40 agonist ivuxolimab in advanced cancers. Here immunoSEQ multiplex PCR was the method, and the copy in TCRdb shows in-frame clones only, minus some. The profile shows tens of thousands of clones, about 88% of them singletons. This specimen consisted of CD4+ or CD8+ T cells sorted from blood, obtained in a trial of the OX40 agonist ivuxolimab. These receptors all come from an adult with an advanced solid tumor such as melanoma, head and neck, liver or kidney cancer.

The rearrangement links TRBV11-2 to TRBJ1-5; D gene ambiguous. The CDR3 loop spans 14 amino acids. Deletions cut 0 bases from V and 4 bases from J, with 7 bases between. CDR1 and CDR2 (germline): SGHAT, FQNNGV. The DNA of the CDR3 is TGTGCCAGCAGCTTAGACGGGGTGAATCAGCCCCAGCATTTT. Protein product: CASSLDGVNQPQHF.

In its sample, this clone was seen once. CDR3 bases: TGTGCCAGTAGTATAGACTGGCTGGGCGGCTACACCTTC. It specifies CASSIDWLGGYTF. The chain recombines TRBV19 with TRBJ1-2; D remains unclear. Germline V CDR1 and CDR2: LNHDA, SQIVND (reference sequence). V lost 0 bases to trimming and J lost 8 bases, with 10 bases between them. The CDR3 extends over 13 amino acids.

The CDR3 nucleotides read TGTGCCACCAGCAGTCTCGGCGGGGTGGGCAGCCGGAACACTGAAGCTTTCTTT. Protein: CATSSLGGVGSRNTEAFF. The chain is built from TRBV15 and TRBJ1-1, with D unclear. The CDR3 extends over 18 amino acids. Trimming removed 3 bases at V and 1 base at J, with 21 bases between. In germline, CDR1 is LNHNV, CDR2 YYDKDF (reference sequence).

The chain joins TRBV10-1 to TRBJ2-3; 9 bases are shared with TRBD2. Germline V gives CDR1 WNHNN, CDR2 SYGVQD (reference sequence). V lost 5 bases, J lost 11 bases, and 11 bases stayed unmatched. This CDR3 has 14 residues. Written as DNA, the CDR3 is TGCGCCAGCAGTTTAGCGGGGGTGCAGTCGGGGCAGTATTTT. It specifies CASSLAGVQSGQYF.

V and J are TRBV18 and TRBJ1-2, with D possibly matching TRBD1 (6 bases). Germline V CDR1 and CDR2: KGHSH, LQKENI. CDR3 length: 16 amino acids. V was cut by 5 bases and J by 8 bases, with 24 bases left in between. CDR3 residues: CASSADQRQAPWGYTF. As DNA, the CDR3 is TGTGCCAGCTCAGCGGATCAAAGACAGGCCCCTTGGGGCTACACCTTC.

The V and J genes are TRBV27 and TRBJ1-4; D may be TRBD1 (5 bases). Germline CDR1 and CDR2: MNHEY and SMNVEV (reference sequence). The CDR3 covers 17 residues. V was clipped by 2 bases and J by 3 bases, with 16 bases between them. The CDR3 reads CASSLRGRVPPNEKLFF. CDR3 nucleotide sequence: TGTGCCAGCAGTTTACGCGGCAGGGTCCCTCCTAATGAAAAACTGTTTTTT.

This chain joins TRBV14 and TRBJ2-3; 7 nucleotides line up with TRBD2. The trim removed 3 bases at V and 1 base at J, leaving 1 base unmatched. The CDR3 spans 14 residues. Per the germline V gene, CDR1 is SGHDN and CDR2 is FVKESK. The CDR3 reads CASSHRGGTDTQYF. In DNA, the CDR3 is TGTGCCAGCAGCCATCGGGGGGGCACAGATACGCAGTATTTT.

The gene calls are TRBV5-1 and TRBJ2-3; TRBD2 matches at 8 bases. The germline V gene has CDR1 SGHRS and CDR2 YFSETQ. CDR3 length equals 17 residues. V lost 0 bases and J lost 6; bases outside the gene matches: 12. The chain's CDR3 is CASSLDSSGVIMDTQYF. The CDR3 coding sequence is TGCGCCAGCAGCTTGGATAGTAGCGGGGTGATAATGGATACGCAGTATTTT.

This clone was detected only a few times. The CDR3 reads CASSSQQSWGGYTF. Written as DNA, the CDR3 is TGTGCCAGCAGCTCTCAACAGTCTTGGGGCGGCTACACCTTC. The chain has TRBV7-2 and TRBJ1-2; D possibly corresponds to TRBD1 (5 bases). The CDR3 runs to 14 residues. V lost 4 bases to trimming and J lost 8 bases, with 17 bases between them. The germline V gene encodes CDR1 SGHTA and CDR2 FQGNSA. Full variable domain (rest looked up from reference TRBV7-2 and TRBJ1-2): GAGVSQSPSNKVTEKGKDVELRCDPISGHTALYWYRQSLGQGLEFLIYFQGNSAPDKSGLPSDRFSAERTGGSVSTLTIQRTQQEDSAVYLCASSSQQSWGGYTFGSGTRLTVV.

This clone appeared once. The CDR3 sequence is CASRSGATYNEQFF. The DNA for the CDR3 is TGTGCCAGCCGCTCCGGGGCTACCTACAATGAGCAGTTCTTC. The chain has TRBV6-6 and TRBJ2-1; TRBD1 or TRBD2 may be the D gene (5 bases each). The germline CDR1 and CDR2 sequences are MNHNY and SVGAGI (reference sequence). The germline V and J ends were trimmed by 8 bases and 2 bases, with 13 bases remaining between them. CDR3 length equals 14 residues.